This TCR beta chain emerged from a study of T cell responses to AZD1222 COVID-19 vaccine. Study at large: Second doses at about 4 or about 12 weeks were pooled. The study, taken as a whole, reports: The number of AZD1222 recipients seropositive at baseline was only five or six. A reported finding is that nearly half of spike-specific TCRs target unmutated variant regions. Spike-specific TCR depth and breadth grew after two AZD1222 doses.

As for this clone: Its antigen remains unidentified.

The CDR3 extends over 18 amino acids. Germline values: CDR1 MDHEN, CDR2 SYDVKM. Deletions cut 2 bases from V and 0 bases from J, with 16 bases between. Assay: immunoSEQ multiplex PCR; the TCRdb copy retains only in-frame clones and omits some. The table includes approximately 91,000 clones, more than 70% detected once. This TCR was sampled from an adult in good health. The material was peripheral blood, obtained on day 0 of AZD1222 vaccination. The V and J genes are TRBV28 and TRBJ1-4; D perhaps matches TRBD1 (5 bases). The CDR3 region is CASSLSRGTYATNEKLFF. DNA for the CDR3: TGTGCCAGCAGTTTAAGCCGGGGGACGTATGCAACTAATGAAAAACTGTTTTTT.